A single sample is the source of the 5 T cell receptor beta chains below, sequenced in a study of blood T cell repertoires in COVID-19. Clones were sequenced by immunoSEQ multiplex PCR, and TCRdb holds only the in-frame ones, with some missing. Of some 250,000 clones detected, 88% appear once; the ten largest clones hold roughly 0.8%. Material for sequencing was peripheral blood. Source of these receptors: a woman aged 25 to 39 with acute or convalescent COVID-19.

This rearrangement joins TRBV10-3 to TRBJ2-7, with TRBD1 as a possible D gene (6 bases). The CDR3 is 13 amino acids. V was shortened by 6 bases and J by 3 bases, with 12 bases between the two germline ends. The germline V gene has CDR1 ENHRY and CDR2 SYGVKD. Here the CDR3 DNA reads TGTGCCATCAGAGGGGGTACACTCTACGAGCAGTACTTC. Protein product: CAIRGGTLYEQYF.

V gene TRBV7-2 combines with J gene TRBJ2-7; 9 bases line up with TRBD2. The CDR3 sequence is 17 residues long. V dropped 5 bases and J dropped 0; count of bases not matched to a gene: 11. Per the germline V gene, CDR1 is SGHTA and CDR2 is FQGNSA. The CDR3 here is CASSKEPTSGSSYEQYF. Written as DNA, the CDR3 is TGTGCCAGCAGCAAAGAGCCGACTAGCGGTAGCTCCTACGAGCAGTACTTC.

V is TRBV5-1 and J is TRBJ2-2; TRBD1 is a possible D gene (6 bases). V was trimmed by 2 bases and J by 0 bases, leaving 11 bases between them. The germline CDR1 and CDR2 sequences are SGHRS and YFSETQ. CDR3 length: 16 amino acids. CDR3: CASSFRDRTNTGELFF. CDR3 DNA sequence: TGCGCCAGCAGCTTCCGAGACAGGACGAACACCGGGGAGCTGTTTTTT. Full variable domain (rest looked up from reference TRBV5-1 and TRBJ2-2): KAGVTQTPRYLIKTRGQQVTLSCSPISGHRSVSWYQQTPGQGLQFLFEYFSETQRNKGNFPGRFSGRQFSNSRSEMNVSTLELGDSALYLCASSFRDRTNTGELFFGEGSRLTVL.

The V call is TRBV27, the J call TRBJ2-2, with D uncertain. Per germline, CDR1 MNHEY and CDR2 SMNVEV (reference sequence). The CDR3 length is 15 residues. Trimming took off 3 bases at V and 7 bases at J, with 15 bases between the two ends. The CDR3 spells CASSFTAQRGGELFF. As DNA, the CDR3 is TGTGCCAGCAGTTTTACAGCCCAACGTGGCGGGGAGCTGTTTTTT.

The V call is TRBV5-4, the J call TRBJ2-3; D call uncertain. Germline V lookup: CDR1 SGHNT, CDR2 YYREEE (reference sequence). The length of the CDR3 is 15 residues. V was cut by 0 bases and J by 0 bases, with 8 bases left in between. The CDR3 reads CASSLDPKSTDTQYF. CDR3 nucleotide sequence: TGTGCCAGCAGCTTGGATCCTAAAAGCACAGATACGCAGTATTTT.